The 9 T cell receptor beta chains reported below all come from one sample, sequenced in a study of technical replicates of blood from a few donors. The repertoire was sequenced with immunoSEQ multiplex PCR; TCRdb's copy has only in-frame clones and lacks some. The sample yields approximately 79,000 clones, just under 95% seen once. Sequencing was performed on T cells isolated from PBMCs. The receptors were gathered from a human donor in good health.

V usage is TRBV6-6 and J usage is TRBJ2-2; TRBD1 agrees at 7 bases. V lost 5 bases and J lost 4; bases outside the gene matches: 7. CDR1 is MNHNY and CDR2 is SVGAGI in the germline V gene (reference sequence). The CDR3 is 15 amino acids. Here the CDR3 DNA reads TGTGCCAGCAGTATCCCGGGACAGATCACCGGGGAGCTGTTTTTT. Amino acids: CASSIPGQITGELFF.

This clone was seen only once. The chain joins TRBV27 to TRBJ2-6; D not certain. The ends were cut back, 2 bases at V and 0 bases at J, with 8 bases in the middle. The CDR3 sequence is 16 residues long. Germline V CDR1 and CDR2: MNHEY, SMNVEV (reference sequence). The DNA for the CDR3 is TGTGCCAGCAGTTTAGAGGTTCCCTCTGGGGCCAACGTCCTGACTTTC. This translates into CASSLEVPSGANVLTF.

The chain combines TRBV6-1 with TRBJ2-7; TRBD1 agrees at 10 bases. CDR1 and CDR2 from the germline V gene are MNHNS and SASEGT. This CDR3 spans 16 amino acids. V lost 4 bases, J lost 1 base, and 7 bases stayed unmatched. For the CDR3, the DNA is TGTGCCAGCAGTGGTGCGGGACAGGGGTATTCCTACGAGCAGTACTTC. Translated: CASSGAGQGYSYEQYF.

The J gene is TRBJ1-1, the V gene TRBV19; 8 nucleotides align to TRBD1. CDR3 length equals 15 residues. Germline values: CDR1 LNHDA, CDR2 SQIVND (reference sequence). The ends lost 4 bases at V and 5 bases at J; junction bases unmatched: 9. The CDR3 coding sequence is TGTGCCAGTAGTACTCAGGGGGCTGTGGGGACTGAAGCTTTCTTT. This translates into CASSTQGAVGTEAFF.

The chain couples TRBV27 to TRBJ2-1; TRBD2 matches at 9 bases. The CDR3 is made up of 16 amino acids. The germline CDR1 and CDR2 sequences are MNHEY and SMNVEV (reference sequence). The V and J ends lost 5 bases and 3 bases, in that order; junction bases with no gene match: 8. The DNA of the CDR3 is TGTGCCAGCAGTCTTCTAGCGGGACTTTTCTACAATGAGCAGTTCTTC. Protein: CASSLLAGLFYNEQFF.

The chain couples TRBV15 to TRBJ2-1, with 8 bases that match TRBD2. This CDR3 spans 16 amino acids. V dropped 1 base and J dropped 2; count of bases not matched to a gene: 4. The germline gives CDR1 LNHNV, CDR2 YYDKDF (reference sequence). CDR3 coding DNA: TGTGCCACCAGCAGAGGGGCGGGAGGCCCCTACAATGAGCAGTTCTTC. The encoded protein is CATSRGAGGPYNEQFF.

This clone was recorded only once. J is TRBJ2-3 and V is TRBV11-3; perhaps TRBD1 as D (6 bases). The CDR3 is 15 residues long. V dropped 1 base and J dropped 4 bases, with 12 bases sitting between them. Germline CDR1 and CDR2: SGHNT and YENEEA. The CDR3 reads CASSLGVTGPDTQYF. CDR3 in DNA: TGTGCCAGCAGCTTAGGAGTAACAGGGCCAGATACGCAGTATTTT.

This rearrangement joins TRBV10-3 to TRBJ1-1; D uncertain. Germline V gene lookup returns CDR1 ENHRY and CDR2 SYGVKD. The CDR3 sequence is 12 residues long. Deletions cut 4 bases from V and 4 bases from J, with 7 bases between. The CDR3 region has the DNA TGTGCCATCAGTGGCTATGGCACTGAAGCTTTCTTT. This encodes CAISGYGTEAFF.

The chain employs TRBV5-6 and TRBJ1-6; TRBD1 agrees at 7 bases. The CDR3 is 14 amino acids. After removal of 4 bases from V and 7 bases from J, the junction contained 5 bases not matched to a gene. Germline lookup yields CDR1 SGHDT and CDR2 YYEEEE. The CDR3 sequence is CASSKGAWNSPLHF. The CDR3 DNA is TGTGCCAGCAGCAAGGGGGCTTGGAATTCACCCCTCCACTTT.